A selection of T cell receptor beta chains follows, all from one sample in a study of T cells expressing NK-cell markers. TCRdb re-called the 5' RACE reads and gives one entry per CDR3 protein, without DNA. The data include roughly 430,000 distinct CDR3 sequences; the top ten clones carry approximately 6.8%. The sequenced material came from blood T cells: a sorted CD56 or NKG2C T cell subset, CD4+ or CD8+ T cells, or bulk PBMC T cells (not recorded which). All receptors come from a woman between 18 and 75 years old in good health. CDR3s include the opening cysteine and the closing phenylalanine or tryptophan. The order of the fields is J gene, V gene, CDR3 length, CDR3 protein.

j_call: TRBJ1-5; v_call: TRBV29-1; cdr3_length: 16; cdr3_aa: CSVETPGAYSNQPQHF
j_call: TRBJ2-4; v_call: TRBV12-3/TRBV12-4; cdr3_length: 21; cdr3_aa: CASSLRVGGLAPTRAKNIQYF
j_call: TRBJ2-1; v_call: TRBV10-3; cdr3_length: 16; cdr3_aa: CAISPGTGSSYNEQFF
j_call: TRBJ1-5; v_call: TRBV4-3; cdr3_length: 16; cdr3_aa: CASSQDSGQGYQPQHF
j_call: TRBJ1-2; v_call: TRBV19; cdr3_length: 17; cdr3_aa: CASRSPPGRQGAYGYTF
j_call: TRBJ2-7; v_call: TRBV2; cdr3_length: 12; cdr3_aa: CASSADRWEQYF
j_call: TRBJ2-5; v_call: TRBV2; cdr3_length: 15; cdr3_aa: CASTLRKGNQETQYF
j_call: TRBJ2-1; v_call: TRBV10-3; cdr3_length: 13; cdr3_aa: CATAGTGFDEQFF
j_call: TRBJ2-1; v_call: TRBV20-1; cdr3_length: 14; cdr3_aa: CSARSPTLGNEQFF
j_call: TRBJ2-2; v_call: TRBV25-1; cdr3_length: 16; cdr3_aa: CASSFPQGTGTGELFF
j_call: TRBJ1-5; v_call: TRBV7-2; cdr3_length: 14; cdr3_aa: CASSPGQGMVPQHF
j_call: TRBJ2-1; v_call: TRBV20-1; cdr3_length: 16; cdr3_aa: CSARDTGTGRRNEQFF
j_call: TRBJ2-3; v_call: TRBV12-3/TRBV12-4; cdr3_length: 12; cdr3_aa: CASSLVEDTQYF
j_call: TRBJ2-3; v_call: TRBV12-3/TRBV12-4; cdr3_length: 16; cdr3_aa: CASSSPTSGGADTQYF
j_call: TRBJ1-6; v_call: TRBV7-2; cdr3_length: 14; cdr3_aa: CASSSDGGVLPLHF
j_call: TRBJ2-1; v_call: TRBV9; cdr3_length: 15; cdr3_aa: CASSLGGAFYNEQFF
j_call: TRBJ2-1; v_call: TRBV9; cdr3_length: 15; cdr3_aa: CASSGRQGSYNEQFF
j_call: TRBJ2-6; v_call: TRBV6-1; cdr3_length: 14; cdr3_aa: CASGTPSGANVLTF
j_call: TRBJ2-1; v_call: TRBV18; cdr3_length: 17; cdr3_aa: CATHSGLAGARYNEQFF
j_call: TRBJ1-2; v_call: TRBV19; cdr3_length: 15; cdr3_aa: CASSIPTRDGYGYTF
j_call: TRBJ2-6; v_call: TRBV6-2/TRBV6-3; cdr3_length: 18; cdr3_aa: CASSSPGGESSGANVLTF
j_call: TRBJ2-2; v_call: TRBV11-2; cdr3_length: 17; cdr3_aa: CASSLLPGPKLTGELFF
j_call: TRBJ1-5; v_call: TRBV7-8; cdr3_length: 13; cdr3_aa: CASSLVREQPQHF
j_call: TRBJ2-7; v_call: TRBV6-5; cdr3_length: 15; cdr3_aa: CASSYSGTVSREQYF
j_call: TRBJ1-1; v_call: TRBV13; cdr3_length: 17; cdr3_aa: CASSLLGVGSLNTEAFF
j_call: TRBJ2-3; v_call: TRBV9; cdr3_length: 17; cdr3_aa: CASSQRTGLTSTDTQYF
j_call: TRBJ2-3; v_call: TRBV7-2; cdr3_length: 16; cdr3_aa: CASSLAPTRATDTQYF
j_call: TRBJ2-7; v_call: TRBV6-5; cdr3_length: 14; cdr3_aa: CASSTWTNSYEQYF
j_call: TRBJ1-2; v_call: TRBV2; cdr3_length: 14; cdr3_aa: CASSDWFGNYGYTF
j_call: TRBJ2-2; v_call: TRBV9; cdr3_length: 18; cdr3_aa: CASSQAWGTSGRAGELFF
j_call: TRBJ2-2; v_call: TRBV11-2; cdr3_length: 14; cdr3_aa: CASSFLGDTGELFF
j_call: TRBJ1-2; v_call: TRBV7-9; cdr3_length: 15; cdr3_aa: CASSPLVGGADGYTF
j_call: TRBJ2-3; v_call: TRBV5-1; cdr3_length: 17; cdr3_aa: CASSRLAGGPLADTQYF
j_call: TRBJ2-2; v_call: TRBV7-3; cdr3_length: 15; cdr3_aa: CASSSRRGFTGELFF
j_call: TRBJ2-1; v_call: TRBV6-2/TRBV6-3; cdr3_length: 16; cdr3_aa: CASSSIAGDFYNEQFF
j_call: TRBJ2-1; v_call: TRBV4-3; cdr3_length: 15; cdr3_aa: CASSLGGISYNEQFF
j_call: TRBJ1-5; v_call: TRBV20-1; cdr3_length: 15; cdr3_aa: CSARGGRGENQPQHF
j_call: TRBJ2-2; v_call: TRBV5-1; cdr3_length: 15; cdr3_aa: CATSPFFGLTGELFF
j_call: TRBJ1-6; v_call: TRBV20-1; cdr3_length: 13; cdr3_aa: CSARLTGNSPLHF
j_call: TRBJ2-7; v_call: TRBV12-3/TRBV12-4; cdr3_length: 14; cdr3_aa: CASSSPTHLYEQYF
j_call: TRBJ1-2; v_call: TRBV5-1; cdr3_length: 15; cdr3_aa: CASSQQPSLGYGYTF
j_call: TRBJ2-7; v_call: TRBV19; cdr3_length: 16; cdr3_aa: CASSPTSGRAAYEQYF
j_call: TRBJ1-4; v_call: TRBV5-6; cdr3_length: 13; cdr3_aa: CASSLRPQEKLFF
j_call: TRBJ2-1; v_call: TRBV29-1; cdr3_length: 13; cdr3_aa: CSGSRRLEGEQFF
j_call: TRBJ2-1; v_call: TRBV30; cdr3_length: 15; cdr3_aa: CAWIAPSGNYNEQFF
j_call: TRBJ1-2; v_call: TRBV29-1; cdr3_length: 16; cdr3_aa: CSVDSGDRGHYYGYTF
j_call: TRBJ2-3; v_call: TRBV12-3/TRBV12-4; cdr3_length: 18; cdr3_aa: CASRLDFYREFSTDTQYF
j_call: TRBJ1-5; v_call: TRBV5-6; cdr3_length: 16; cdr3_aa: CASSFYGRASNQPQHF
j_call: TRBJ2-7; v_call: TRBV20-1; cdr3_length: 15; cdr3_aa: CSARAAGQGTYEQYF
j_call: TRBJ2-7; v_call: TRBV9; cdr3_length: 14; cdr3_aa: CASSPRDSLYEQYF
j_call: TRBJ1-3; v_call: TRBV9; cdr3_length: 14; cdr3_aa: CASSVVSSGNTIYF
j_call: TRBJ1-2; v_call: TRBV20-1; cdr3_length: 14; cdr3_aa: CSARGGTAKYGYTF
j_call: TRBJ1-3; v_call: TRBV5-1; cdr3_length: 14; cdr3_aa: CASSNTGAGNTIYF
j_call: TRBJ2-5; v_call: TRBV29-1; cdr3_length: 13; cdr3_aa: CSVAAGEGETQYF
j_call: TRBJ1-1; v_call: TRBV5-1; cdr3_length: 14; cdr3_aa: CASRGGQGLPEAFF
j_call: TRBJ2-4; v_call: TRBV10-3; cdr3_length: 13; cdr3_aa: CAISSGAGNIQYF
j_call: TRBJ1-2; v_call: TRBV30; cdr3_length: 13; cdr3_aa: CAWSVVPNYGYTF